This T cell receptor beta chain was sequenced during a study of monozygotic twins with inflammatory bowel disease. On this clonotype itself: Its antigen is as yet unknown.

With eight separate reactions per sample, the authors made cDNA. Reprocessing the 5' RACE reads, TCRdb reports a single entry for every CDR3 protein and omits DNA. The repertoire table contains a few hundred thousand distinct CDR3 sequences. General study findings and limits: Background noise in patient repertoires may stem from differing immunosuppressive treatments.

The clonotype was recovered from a human donor with ulcerative colitis or Crohn's disease, or a healthy co-twin of an affected twin (not recorded which). Sample: blood.

CDR3 in amino acids: CASSMKRDEQYF. The rearrangement links TRBV19 to TRBJ2-7; TCRdb's D call, TRBD2, is unchecked because there is no DNA. The CDR3 has 12 amino acids. Germline assignment: CDR1 LNHDA and CDR2 SQIVND (reference sequence).